This T cell receptor (beta chain) was sequenced during a study of blood T cell repertoires in COVID-19. For the study at large: Collection of acute and convalescent COVID-19 samples took place in the United States, Italy and Spain. T cells, B-cell-depleted T cells, or PBMCs supplied cDNA or gDNA.

The CDR3 sequence is 16 residues long. The J segment lost 3 bases and the V segment lost 3 bases, leaving 5 bases of the junction unmatched. Germline assignment: CDR1 ENHRY and CDR2 SYGVKD. This clone was recorded once. Under the authors' procedure: How many nucleated cells were present was estimated from reference gene primer amplification. Profiling relied on immunoSEQ multiplex PCR, and the TCRdb table lists in-frame clones only, not all of them. V and J calls plus clone size are reproduced from that table; the DNA served to infer D and trimming. This sample has some 150,000 clones, with 85% to 90% found just once.

The origin of this receptor is a woman aged 40 to 55 with acute or convalescent COVID-19. Sequenced input: peripheral blood. The chain has TRBV10-3 and TRBJ2-1, with 10 bases lining up with TRBD2. The CDR3 coding sequence is TGTGCCATCAGTGAAACTAGCGGGATTAACTACAATGAGCAGTTCTTC. Translating it yields CAISETSGINYNEQFF.